This T cell receptor beta chain is drawn from a study of T-cell memory formation after mild COVID-19. About the research overall: Clustering of TCRs was largely donor specific.

Comments on this clonotype: What it binds is not known.

In TCRdb, the 5' RACE reads were re-called with MiXCR into one record per CDR3 protein. In the table there are around 250,000 distinct CDR3 sequences, over 9% of which are singletons. The CDR3 runs to 16 residues. The V end lost 6 bases, the J end lost 5 bases, and 19 bases lay between the germline ends. The germline gives CDR1 KGHDR, CDR2 SFDVKD. Findings and caveats of the study: Certain responding clones were present in pre-infection memory, suggesting participation of cross-reactive memory.

This receptor was taken from a man younger than 35 who had mild COVID-19 (a few samples of this study predate the infection). Cell type and time point are not known. Sequenced: PBMCs or a T cell subset sorted from them (not recorded which). The chain links TRBV24-1 to TRBJ1-5, with D possibly TRBD1 on 6 matching bases. The CDR3, as DNA: TGTGCCACCAGTCCAGGGGTCGGCAGGGGTGATCAGCCCCAGCATTTT. Its translation: CATSPGVGRGDQPQHF.